Following are 25 T cell receptor beta chains from one sample sequenced in a study of blood T cell repertoires in COVID-19. TCRdb's copy holds only in-frame clones and misses some; the assay was immunoSEQ multiplex PCR. The sample includes about 210,000 clones, 88% of them seen just once. The sample was peripheral blood. The receptors come from a man between 65 and 79 years old with acute or convalescent COVID-19.

This chain uses TRBV2 with TRBJ2-7, with D maybe TRBD1 (5 bases). The V and J ends lost 2 bases and 2 bases respectively, with 10 bases between them. Germline CDR1 is SNHLY and CDR2 is FYNNEI. The CDR3 extends over 14 amino acids. The CDR3 here is CASSEQAGTYEQYF. The DNA for the CDR3 is TGTGCCAGCAGTGAACAGGCAGGGACCTACGAGCAGTACTTC.

This chain uses TRBV3-1 (or the pseudogene TRBV3-2) with TRBJ1-3; D not resolved. This CDR3 region has 15 residues. Germline V gene sequence: CDR1 LGHDT, CDR2 YNNKEL (reference sequence). Trimming took 0 bases from V and 3 from J, leaving 9 bases between them. CDR3 region: CASSQDAGSGNTIYF. The CDR3 bases are TGTGCCAGCAGCCAAGACGCAGGCAGTGGAAACACCATATATTTT.

The chain couples TRBV29-1 to TRBJ2-7; 9 nucleotides agree with TRBD2. V lost 6 bases, J lost 4 bases, and 4 bases stayed unmatched. Germline-derived CDR1 and CDR2 are SQVTM and ANQGSEA. This CDR3 region has 12 residues. The CDR3 sequence is CSVTAGGYEQYF. Written as DNA, the CDR3 is TGCAGCGTGACAGCGGGAGGTTACGAGCAGTACTTC.

The chain uses TRBV7-8 and TRBJ2-1; D remains unclear. Germline CDR1 reads SGHVS; CDR2 reads FQNEAQ. CDR3 length equals 14 residues. Trimming cost V 5 bases and J 5 bases, with 13 bases left between them. The CDR3 here is CASSPSGANNEQFF. Here the CDR3 DNA reads TGTGCCAGCAGCCCCTCCGGAGCAAACAATGAGCAGTTCTTC.

This clone turned up a few times. The chain employs TRBV19 and TRBJ1-1; D gene ambiguous. V was pared by 4 bases and J by 1 base, with 4 bases between. CDR1 LNHDA and CDR2 SQIVND come from the germline V gene (reference sequence). There are 12 residues in the CDR3. As DNA, the CDR3 is TGTGCCAGTAGTACAGGGAACACTGAAGCTTTCTTT. It encodes CASSTGNTEAFF.

The chain joins TRBV5-1 to TRBJ2-3; 11 positions agree with TRBD2. Trimming took 3 bases from V and 5 from J; bases not matched to a gene: 8. Per the germline V gene, CDR1 is SGHRS and CDR2 is YFSETQ. This CDR3 region has 16 residues. The CDR3 region is CASSYQLAGAGDTQYF. Here the CDR3 DNA reads TGCGCCAGCAGCTACCAACTAGCGGGAGCGGGAGATACGCAGTATTTT. Full variable domain (outside the CDR3, taken from reference TRBV5-1 and TRBJ2-3): KAGVTQTPRYLIKTRGQQVTLSCSPISGHRSVSWYQQTPGQGLQFLFEYFSETQRNKGNFPGRFSGRQFSNSRSEMNVSTLELGDSALYLCASSYQLAGAGDTQYFGPGTRLTVL.

The sample holds one count of this clone. The chain couples TRBV5-1 to TRBJ2-7; possibly TRBD1 for D (5 bases). Trimming shortened V by 2 bases and J by 3 bases, and 18 bases separated the two germline ends. Germline V CDR1 and CDR2: SGHRS, YFSETQ. The CDR3 consists of 16 residues. CDR3 protein: CASSFWGRVVLYEQYF. CDR3 sequence (DNA): TGCGCCAGCAGCTTTTGGGGCAGGGTAGTTCTCTACGAGCAGTACTTC.

In this sample, this clone turned up once. V and J are TRBV3-1 (or the pseudogene TRBV3-2) and TRBJ2-5, with D perhaps matching TRBD1 (6 bases). CDR1 is LGHDT and CDR2 is YNNKEL in the germline V gene (reference sequence). The V end lost 3 bases, the J end lost 2 bases, and 13 bases lay between the germline ends. The CDR3 loop spans 15 amino acids. CDR3 in DNA: TGTGCCAGCAGCCACAGGGGTCGCGGGCAAGAGACCCAGTACTTC. It yields the protein CASSHRGRGQETQYF.

This sequence joins TRBV4-1 and TRBJ1-2, with 9 bases identical to TRBD1. V lost 3 bases, J lost 0 bases, and 11 bases stayed unmatched. CDR1 MGHRA and CDR2 YSYEKL come from the germline V gene. CDR3 size: 18 residues. In DNA, the CDR3 is TGCGCCAGCAGCCAGAGTGAGGACAGGGGCCACGCTAACTATGGCTACACCTTC. Its translation is CASSQSEDRGHANYGYTF.

V gene TRBV24-1 combines with J gene TRBJ1-1; D call uncertain. Trimming took off 8 bases at V and 12 bases at J, with 6 bases between the two ends. CDR1 and CDR2 from the germline V gene are KGHDR and SFDVKD. The CDR3 totals 8 residues. The DNA of the CDR3 is TGTGCCACCACTAAATCTTTCTTT. Its translation is CATTKSFF.

The gene calls are TRBV6-6 and TRBJ2-1; the match to TRBD2 covers 7 bases. The CDR3 contains 14 residues. Germline V gene data show CDR1 as MNHNY and CDR2 as SVGAGI (reference sequence). V gave up 7 bases and J gave up 3 bases; unmatched junction bases: 6. The CDR3 spells CASNMGGIYNEQFF. The CDR3 DNA reads as TGTGCCAGCAATATGGGGGGGATCTACAATGAGCAGTTCTTC.

There are a few counts of this clone. The chain is built from TRBV9 and TRBJ1-1; D is possibly TRBD1 (6 bases). Per germline, CDR1 SGDLS and CDR2 YYNGEE. CDR3 size: 14 residues. The ends were cut back, 4 bases at V and 3 bases at J, with 13 bases in the middle. Written as DNA, the CDR3 is TGTGCCAGCAGCTCTTGGGGGCTTGACACTGAAGCTTTCTTT. Protein product: CASSSWGLDTEAFF.

This chain links TRBV19 with TRBJ2-2; tentative D call: TRBD2 (6 bases). The ends were cut back, 9 bases at V and 1 base at J, with 6 bases in the middle. The CDR3 spans 12 residues. Looked up from germline, CDR1 is LNHDA and CDR2 is SQIVND (reference sequence). Here the CDR3 reads CASGRNTGELFF. For the CDR3, the DNA is TGTGCCAGCGGGAGGAACACCGGGGAGCTGTTTTTT.

The DNA of the CDR3 is TGTGCTAGTGGAGCTGATAGCCTAATGACAGAAAACACCGGGGAGCTGTTTTTT. It translates to CASGADSLMTENTGELFF. This chain joins TRBV12-5 and TRBJ2-2, with TRBD1 as a possible D gene (5 bases). This CDR3 has 18 amino acids. In germline, CDR1 is LGHNT, CDR2 FRNRAP. With 6 bases removed from V and 2 bases from J, the gap between germline ends came to 22 bases. The full variable domain, completed using reference TRBV12-5 and TRBJ2-2, is DARVTQTPRHKVTEMGQEVTMRCQPILGHNTVFWYRQTMMQGLELLAYFRNRAPLDDSGMPKDRFSAEMPDATLATLKIQPSEPRDSAVYFCASGADSLMTENTGELFFGEGSRLTVL.

The chain is built from TRBV28 and TRBJ2-7; maybe TRBD2 (5 bases). The ends were cut back, 6 bases at V and 1 base at J, with 13 bases in the middle. The CDR3 totals 14 residues. Looked up from germline, CDR1 is MDHEN and CDR2 is SYDVKM. For the CDR3, the DNA is TGTGCCAGCAGGGGAGTTCGGGGTTCCTACGAGCAGTACTTC. This encodes CASRGVRGSYEQYF.

Regarding this clone: The sample has other DNA sequences that encode this CDR3 too. This rearrangement joins TRBV18 to TRBJ1-5; no definite D call. The V end lost 0 bases, the J end lost 2 bases, and 8 bases lay between the germline ends. CDR1 and CDR2 (germline): KGHSH, LQKENI. CDR3 size: 15 residues. This CDR3 reads CASSPPGGRNQPQHF. DNA of the CDR3: TGTGCCAGCTCACCACCGGGCGGGCGCAATCAGCCCCAGCATTTT.

The chain joins TRBV7-2 to TRBJ2-4; D is uncertain. CDR3 length equals 13 residues. Per germline, CDR1 SGHTA and CDR2 FQGNSA. V lost 3 bases and J 2 bases, leaving 5 bases between the germline ends. The CDR3 bases are TGTGCCAGCAGCTTGAACACCAAAAACATTCAGTACTTC. Translation gives CASSLNTKNIQYF.

V gene TRBV10-3 combines with J gene TRBJ2-1; the match to TRBD2 covers 9 bases. After removal of 7 bases from V and 4 bases from J, the junction contained 14 bases not matched to a gene. This CDR3 spans 17 amino acids. The germline V gene encodes CDR1 ENHRY and CDR2 SYGVKD. The CDR3 spells CAITSSPSSGAYNEQFF. CDR3 sequence (DNA): TGTGCCATCACCTCGTCCCCGTCTAGCGGGGCGTACAATGAGCAGTTCTTC.

This chain connects TRBV4-1 to TRBJ2-3; 10 bases match TRBD2. The CDR3 is 16 residues long. The trim removed 0 bases at V and 8 bases at J, leaving 8 bases unmatched. CDR1 MGHRA and CDR2 YSYEKL come from the germline V gene. In nucleotides, the CDR3 is TGCGCCAGCAGCCAAGATTATAGCCTAGCGGGAGCTACGCAGTATTTT. It specifies CASSQDYSLAGATQYF.

The rearrangement joins TRBV3-1 (or the pseudogene TRBV3-2) to TRBJ2-7, with D hard to call. The CDR3 contains 12 residues. Germline V gene data show CDR1 as LGHDT and CDR2 as YNNKEL (reference sequence). Trimming removed 2 bases from V and 3 bases from J, with 5 bases in between. The CDR3 sequence: CASSQTSYEQYF. The CDR3 DNA is TGTGCCAGCAGCCAAACAAGCTACGAGCAGTACTTC.

J is TRBJ1-1 and V is TRBV6-5, with 11 positions matching TRBD1. This CDR3 is 16 amino acids long. J was trimmed by 4 bases and V by 4 bases; bases with no gene match: 8. Per germline, CDR1 MNHEY and CDR2 SVGAGI. CDR3 region: CASSSGQGARGTEAFF. The CDR3, as DNA: TGTGCCAGCAGTTCAGGACAGGGGGCGAGGGGCACTGAAGCTTTCTTT.

This clone has only one observation. The V and J genes are TRBV19 and TRBJ2-1, with a weak D call TRBD2 (5 bases). The CDR3 sequence is 12 residues long. The germline V gene has CDR1 LNHDA and CDR2 SQIVND (reference sequence). V was clipped by 5 bases and J by 5 bases, with 7 bases between them. This CDR3 is CASSQEDNEQFF. The CDR3 region has the DNA TGTGCCAGTAGTCAGGAGGACAATGAGCAGTTCTTC.

The gene calls are TRBV7-9 and TRBJ2-7; 7 nucleotides line up with TRBD1. The trim removed 5 bases at V and 5 bases at J, leaving 9 bases unmatched. The CDR3 sequence is 14 residues long. Germline lookup yields CDR1 SEHNR and CDR2 FQNEAQ (reference sequence). Written as DNA, the CDR3 is TGTGCCAGCAGCGGTAGACAGGGTGGGAACGAGCAGTACTTC. This gives the protein CASSGRQGGNEQYF.

V gene TRBV28 combines with J gene TRBJ2-1; TRBD2 might be the D (5 bases). Germline V gene sequence: CDR1 MDHEN, CDR2 SYDVKM. The V end lost 0 bases, the J end lost 5 bases, and 11 bases lay between the germline ends. This CDR3 has 15 amino acids. DNA for the CDR3: TGTGCCAGCAGTTTATGGTGGGAGAGTAACAATGAGCAGTTCTTC. Protein product: CASSLWWESNNEQFF.

This chain links TRBV24-1 with TRBJ2-3; 8 nucleotides agree with TRBD1. This CDR3 has 15 residues. V was pared by 4 bases and J by 6 bases, with 8 bases of the junction left unmatched. Germline V gene lookup returns CDR1 KGHDR and CDR2 SFDVKD. The CDR3 nucleotides read TGTGCCACCAGTGACCCGGGACAGGCGGCGGATACGCAGTATTTT. Translating it yields CATSDPGQAADTQYF.